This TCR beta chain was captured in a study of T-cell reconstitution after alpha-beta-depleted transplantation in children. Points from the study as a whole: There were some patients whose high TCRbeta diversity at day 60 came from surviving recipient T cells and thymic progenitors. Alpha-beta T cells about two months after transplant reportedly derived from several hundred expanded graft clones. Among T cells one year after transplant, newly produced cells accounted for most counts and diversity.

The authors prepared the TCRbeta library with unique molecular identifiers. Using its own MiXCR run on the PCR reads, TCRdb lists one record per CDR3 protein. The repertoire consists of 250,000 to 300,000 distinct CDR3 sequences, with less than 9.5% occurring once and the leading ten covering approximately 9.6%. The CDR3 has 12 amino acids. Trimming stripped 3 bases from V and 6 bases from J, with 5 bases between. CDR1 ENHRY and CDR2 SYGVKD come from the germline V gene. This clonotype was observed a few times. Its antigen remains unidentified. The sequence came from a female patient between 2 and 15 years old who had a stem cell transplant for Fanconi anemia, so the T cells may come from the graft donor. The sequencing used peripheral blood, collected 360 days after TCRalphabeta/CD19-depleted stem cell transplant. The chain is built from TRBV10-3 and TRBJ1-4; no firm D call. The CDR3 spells CAISDLDEKLFF. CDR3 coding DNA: TGTGCCATCAGTGATCTGGATGAAAAACTGTTTTTT.